The present entry profiles one T cell receptor (beta chain) with its context. Its target is not known. The data were obtained in a study of CD8 T cells in ankylosing spondylitis. Study-wide results and limits: Characteristic, it appeared, of ankylosing spondylitis blood was a TCR beta motif of seven or eight highly homologous variants. In synovial fluid and blood from reactive arthritis, some motif variants were previously reported.

This CDR3 spans 11 amino acids. In germline, CDR1 is SGDLS, CDR2 YYNGEE. The V and J ends lost 3 bases and 5 bases respectively, with 3 bases between them. Each CDR3 protein gets one entry after TCRdb re-called the 5' RACE reads with MiXCR. Of some 54,000 distinct CDR3 sequences in the sample, roughly 7.3% are singletons; the top ten hold around 8.5%. The V and J genes are TRBV9 and TRBJ2-1, with no clear D. Sequenced sample: blood, either unsorted or a sorted T cell fraction (not recorded which). The TCR was taken from a female donor with ankylosing spondylitis or in good health (not recorded which). The CDR3 region is CASSGHNEQFF. CDR3 coding DNA: TGTGCCAGCAGCGGACACAATGAGCAGTTCTTC.